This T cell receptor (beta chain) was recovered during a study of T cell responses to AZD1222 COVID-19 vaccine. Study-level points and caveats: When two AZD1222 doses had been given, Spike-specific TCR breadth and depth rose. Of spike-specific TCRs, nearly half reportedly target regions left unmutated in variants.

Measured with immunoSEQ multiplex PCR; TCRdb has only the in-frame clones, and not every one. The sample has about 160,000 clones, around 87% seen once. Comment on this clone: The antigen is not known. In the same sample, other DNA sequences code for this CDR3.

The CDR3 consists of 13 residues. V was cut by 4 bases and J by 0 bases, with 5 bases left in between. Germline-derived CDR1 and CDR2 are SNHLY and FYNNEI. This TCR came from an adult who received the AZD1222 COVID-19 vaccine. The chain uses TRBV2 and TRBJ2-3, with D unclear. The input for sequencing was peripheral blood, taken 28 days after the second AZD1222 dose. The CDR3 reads CASSATSTDTQYF. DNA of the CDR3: TGTGCCAGCAGTGCCACGAGCACAGATACGCAGTATTTT.